The clone carrying this T cell receptor beta chain was seen many times. The data were obtained in a study of CD8 T cells in ankylosing spondylitis. TCRdb analysed the 5' RACE reads with MiXCR anew, one entry per CDR3 protein. The data hold a few hundred thousand distinct CDR3 sequences, with roughly a tenth observed a single time. The germline V gene has CDR1 SGHRS and CDR2 YFSETQ. V shed 4 bases and J shed 2 bases, with 24 bases lying between them. The CDR3 loop spans 18 amino acids. This TCR derives from a male donor with ankylosing spondylitis or in good health (not recorded which). The gene calls are TRBV5-1 and TRBJ2-5; either TRBD1 or TRBD2 may supply D (6 bases each). What was sequenced was blood, either unsorted or a sorted T cell fraction (not recorded which). CDR3 loop: CASSAAKGGTPKQETQYF. The CDR3, as DNA: TGCGCCAGCAGCGCGGCCAAAGGGGGGACACCGAAGCAAGAGACCCAGTACTTC.